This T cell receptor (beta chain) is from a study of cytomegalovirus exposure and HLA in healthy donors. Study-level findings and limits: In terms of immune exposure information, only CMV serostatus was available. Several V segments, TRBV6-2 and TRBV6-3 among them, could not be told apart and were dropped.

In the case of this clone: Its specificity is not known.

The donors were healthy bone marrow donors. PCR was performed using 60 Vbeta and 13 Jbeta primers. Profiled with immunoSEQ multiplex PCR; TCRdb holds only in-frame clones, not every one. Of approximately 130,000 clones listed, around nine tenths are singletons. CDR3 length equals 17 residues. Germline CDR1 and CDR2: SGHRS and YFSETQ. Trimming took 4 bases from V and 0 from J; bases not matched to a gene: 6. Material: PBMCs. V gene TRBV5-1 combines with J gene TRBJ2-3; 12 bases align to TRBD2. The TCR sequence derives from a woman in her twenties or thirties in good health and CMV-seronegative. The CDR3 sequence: CASSPGLAGFSTDTQYF. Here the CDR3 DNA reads TGCGCCAGCAGCCCTGGACTAGCGGGGTTCAGCACAGATACGCAGTATTTT.